This T cell receptor (beta chain) emerged from a study of metastatic and nonmetastatic thyroid tumors. By proportion, this clone is medium-sized. TCRdb re-analyzed the PCR reads through MiXCR. The sample has 14,000 to 15,000 clones; approximately 23% are singletons. V was shortened by 6 bases and J by 11 bases, with 14 bases between the two germline ends. CDR3 length equals 13 residues. From germline, CDR1 is MDHEN and CDR2 SYDVKM. Patients were all untreated before their thyroid surgery. The sequenced material came from tumor tissue. V and J are TRBV28 and TRBJ1-6; a possible D gene is TRBD1 (5 bases). This clonotype originated in a female donor with papillary thyroid cancer or a benign thyroid nodule (not recorded which). Some clones in this sample may be carry-over from other donors' samples. CDR3 loop: CASSMGGGTPLHF. The CDR3, as DNA: TGTGCCAGCAGCATGGGGGGTGGTACACCCCTCCACTTT.